The clone carrying this T cell receptor beta chain was seen many times. This entry comes from a study of identical twins' blood T cells. For the study at large: About six alpha and roughly six beta libraries together yielded 45 million or so reads.

The CDR3 extends over 11 amino acids. V lost 1 base, J lost 6 bases, and 5 bases lay in between. In germline, CDR1 is DFQATT, CDR2 SNEGSKA (reference sequence). A previously described protocol, modified, built RNA-based TCR cDNA libraries. Both ends of each TCR cDNA library bore sample-specific barcodes. Each CDR3 protein gets one entry after TCRdb re-called the 5' RACE reads with MiXCR. The data contain fewer than 450,000 distinct CDR3 sequences, 28% of them singletons. The source of this sequence is a woman aged 18 to 55 in good health. Sequences were obtained from PBMCs. The chain carries TRBV20-1 and TRBJ2-3; D call uncertain. The chain's CDR3 is CSARVRDTQYF. CDR3 coding DNA: TGCAGTGCTAGAGTGCGGGATACGCAGTATTTT.